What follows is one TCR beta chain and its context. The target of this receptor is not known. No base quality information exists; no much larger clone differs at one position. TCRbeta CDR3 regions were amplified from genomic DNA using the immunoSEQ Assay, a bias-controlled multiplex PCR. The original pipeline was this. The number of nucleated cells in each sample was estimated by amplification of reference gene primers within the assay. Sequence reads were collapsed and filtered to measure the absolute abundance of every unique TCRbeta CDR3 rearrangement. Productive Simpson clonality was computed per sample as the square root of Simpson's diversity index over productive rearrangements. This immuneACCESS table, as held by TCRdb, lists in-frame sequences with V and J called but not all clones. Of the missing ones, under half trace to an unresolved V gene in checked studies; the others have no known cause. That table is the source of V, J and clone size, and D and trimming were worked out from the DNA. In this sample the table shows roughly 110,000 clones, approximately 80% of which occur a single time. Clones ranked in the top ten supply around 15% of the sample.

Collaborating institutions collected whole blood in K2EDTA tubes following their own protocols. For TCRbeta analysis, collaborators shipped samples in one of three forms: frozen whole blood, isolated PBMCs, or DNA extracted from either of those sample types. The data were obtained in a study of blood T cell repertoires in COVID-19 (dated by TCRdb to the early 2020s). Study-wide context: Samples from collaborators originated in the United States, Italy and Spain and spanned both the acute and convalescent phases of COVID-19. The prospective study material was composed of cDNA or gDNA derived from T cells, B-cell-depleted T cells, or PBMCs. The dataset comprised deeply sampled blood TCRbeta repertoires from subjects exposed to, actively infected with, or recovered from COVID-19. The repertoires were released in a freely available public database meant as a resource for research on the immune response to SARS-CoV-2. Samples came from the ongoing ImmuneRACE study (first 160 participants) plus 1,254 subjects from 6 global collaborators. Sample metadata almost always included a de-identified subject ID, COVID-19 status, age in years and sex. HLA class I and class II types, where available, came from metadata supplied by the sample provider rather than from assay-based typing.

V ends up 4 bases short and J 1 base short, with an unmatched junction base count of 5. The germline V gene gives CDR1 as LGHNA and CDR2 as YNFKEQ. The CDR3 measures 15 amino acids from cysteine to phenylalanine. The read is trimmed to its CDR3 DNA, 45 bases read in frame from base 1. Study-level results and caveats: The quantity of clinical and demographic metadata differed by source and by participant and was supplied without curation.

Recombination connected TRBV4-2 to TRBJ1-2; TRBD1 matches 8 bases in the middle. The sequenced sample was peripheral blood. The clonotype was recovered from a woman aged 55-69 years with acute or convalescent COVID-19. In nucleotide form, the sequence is TGTGCCAGCAGCCTAGGGACAGGCGGTAACTATGGCTACACCTTC. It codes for CASSLGTGGNYGYTF.